This TCR beta chain originates from a study of CD4 T cells in relation to SARS-CoV-2 and coronaviruses. CD4+ T cells from unexposed donors were obtained before the COVID-19 pandemic (2011-2018). CD4+ T cells were isolated from the cells after roughly 11 days of culture. As for this clone: What it binds is not known.

Clones were read by immunoSEQ multiplex PCR, and TCRdb kept only the in-frame ones, dropping some. The data contain roughly 21,000 clones, around four fifths of them singletons. The germline V gene encodes CDR1 ENHRY and CDR2 SYGVKD. Trimming cost V 10 bases and J 3 bases, with 12 bases left between them. The CDR3 runs to 13 residues. The chain recombines TRBV10-3 with TRBJ1-4, with D perhaps matching TRBD1 (6 bases). The TCR comes from a human donor in good health. The specimen was CD4+ T cells from PBMCs, cultured in vitro. Written as DNA, the CDR3 is TGTGCCACCGGGGGCGCGGCTAATGAAAAACTGTTTTTT. This translates into CATGGAANEKLFF.